The text below deals with one TCR beta chain. This record comes from a study of blood T cell repertoires in COVID-19. Study-level information: Acute and convalescent COVID-19 specimens originated in the United States, Italy and Spain. Sources were T cells, B-cell-depleted T cells, or PBMCs; the material itself was cDNA or gDNA.

Repertoires were generated with immunoSEQ multiplex PCR, while TCRdb's copy carries only in-frame clones and drops some. Here the sample spans fewer than 200,000 clones, around 81% being singletons. This CDR3 is 16 amino acids long. J was trimmed by 1 base and V by 3 bases; bases with no gene match: 4. Per germline, CDR1 LNHDA and CDR2 SQIVND (reference sequence). Specimen: peripheral blood. The receptor was isolated from a man aged 65-85 years with active or convalescent COVID-19. V usage is TRBV19 and J usage is TRBJ1-5, with TRBD1 matching over 9 bases. CDR3 protein: CASSMRDRASNQPQHF. CDR3 nucleotides: TGTGCCAGTAGTATGAGGGACAGGGCGAGCAATCAGCCCCAGCATTTT.